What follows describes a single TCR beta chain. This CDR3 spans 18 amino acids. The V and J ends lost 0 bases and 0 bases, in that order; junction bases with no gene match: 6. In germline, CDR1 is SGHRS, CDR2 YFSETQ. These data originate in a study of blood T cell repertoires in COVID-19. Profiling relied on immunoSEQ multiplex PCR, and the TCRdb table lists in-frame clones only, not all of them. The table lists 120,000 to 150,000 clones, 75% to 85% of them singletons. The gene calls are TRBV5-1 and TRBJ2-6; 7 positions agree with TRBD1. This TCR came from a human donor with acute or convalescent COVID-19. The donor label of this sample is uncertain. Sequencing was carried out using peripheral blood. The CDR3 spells CASSLVRGRISGANVLTF. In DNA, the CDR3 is TGCGCCAGCAGCTTGGTTAGGGGGCGGATCTCTGGGGCCAACGTCCTGACTTTC.